The table lists the clone carrying this T cell receptor beta chain with a few counts. Antigen: not known. The PCR used 60 Vbeta and 13 Jbeta primers. Measured with immunoSEQ multiplex PCR; TCRdb has only the in-frame clones, and not every one. The sample has 150,000 or so clones, 70% to 80% seen once. This sample was taken from a study of cytomegalovirus exposure and HLA in healthy donors. Study results and caveats: Earlier analysis yielded a pattern in which most TCR beta V segments were productive about 90% or about 30% of the time.

The sequence was collected from a man aged 25 to 40 in good health and CMV-seronegative. Input material: PBMCs.

The CDR3 region is CASVGRATGELFF. In DNA form, the CDR3 reads TGTGCCAGTGTGGGCAGGGCCACCGGGGAGCTGTTTTTT. The gene calls are TRBV19 and TRBJ2-2; D possibly corresponds to TRBD1 (5 bases). V was trimmed by 8 bases and J by 4 bases, leaving 11 bases between them. The CDR3 extends over 13 amino acids. Germline V gene sequence: CDR1 LNHDA, CDR2 SQIVND (reference sequence). The variable domain in full, completed from reference TRBV19 and TRBJ2-2, reads DGGITQSPKYLFRKEGQNVTLSCEQNLNHDAMYWYRQDPGQGLRLIYYSQIVNDFQKGDIAEGYSVSREKKESFPLTVTSAQKNPTAFYLCASVGRATGELFFGEGSRLTVL.